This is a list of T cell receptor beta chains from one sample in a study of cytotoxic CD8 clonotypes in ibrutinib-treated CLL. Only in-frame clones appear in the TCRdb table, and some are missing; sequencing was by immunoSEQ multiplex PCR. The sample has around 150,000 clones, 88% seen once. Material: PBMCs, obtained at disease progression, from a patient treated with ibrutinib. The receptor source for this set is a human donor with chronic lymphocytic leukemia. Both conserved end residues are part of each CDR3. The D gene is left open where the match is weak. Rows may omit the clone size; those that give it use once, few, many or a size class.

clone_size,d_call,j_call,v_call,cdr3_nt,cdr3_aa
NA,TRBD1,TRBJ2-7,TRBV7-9,TGTGCCAGCAGCACAGCCGGGACAGTGGCCCACGAGCAGTACTTC,CASSTAGTVAHEQYF
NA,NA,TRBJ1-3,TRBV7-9,TGTGCCAGCAATGGCTTCTCTGGAAACACCATATATTTT,CASNGFSGNTIYF
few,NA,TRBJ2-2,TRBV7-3,TGTGCCAGCAGCTTATTCTCTAGTACGAACACCGGGGAGCTGTTTTTT,CASSLFSSTNTGELFF
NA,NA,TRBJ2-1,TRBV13,TGTGCCAGCAGCTCAGCGCGGGAATATGAGCAGTTCTTC,CASSSAREYEQFF
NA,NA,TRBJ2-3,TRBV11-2,TGTGCCAGCAAAGGAAGGTTTAGCACAGATACGCAGTATTTT,CASKGRFSTDTQYF
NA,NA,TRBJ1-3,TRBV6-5,TGTGCCAGCAGGCCCCTGCCCCTCTCTGGAAACACCATATATTTT,CASRPLPLSGNTIYF
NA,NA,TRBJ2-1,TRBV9,TGTGCCAGCAGCGTAGTAGCAACCACAACCCCCTCCTACAATGAGCAGTTCTTC,CASSVVATTTPSYNEQFF
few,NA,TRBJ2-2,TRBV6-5,TGTGCCAGCAGAACGGGACGGGATTACACCGGGGAGCTGTTTTTT,CASRTGRDYTGELFF
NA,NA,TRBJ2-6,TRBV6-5,TGTGCCAGCAGTATTGGGCTCTCTGGGGCCAACGTCCTGACTTTC,CASSIGLSGANVLTF
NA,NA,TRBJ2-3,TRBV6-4,TGTGCCAGCAGAAGACTCGGTACGGATACGCAGTATTTT,CASRRLGTDTQYF
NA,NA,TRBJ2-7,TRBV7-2,TGTGCCAGCAGCTTAGTTTCCGGGAGCTCCTACGAGCAGTACTTC,CASSLVSGSSYEQYF